Presented here are 23 T cell receptor beta chains from one specimen sequenced in a study of T cell responses to AZD1222 COVID-19 vaccine. Repertoires were generated with immunoSEQ multiplex PCR, while TCRdb's copy carries only in-frame clones and drops some. The top ten hold approximately 20% of the sample, which has 57,000 or so clones, 85% to 90% seen once. This specimen was peripheral blood, taken on day 0 of MenACWY control vaccination. Receptor source: an adult in good health.

This clone turned up a few times. The V call is TRBV28, the J call TRBJ1-2; possibly TRBD1 for D (5 bases). The length of the CDR3 is 12 residues. The ends were cut back, 3 bases at V and 8 bases at J, with 10 bases in the middle. Germline-derived CDR1 and CDR2 are MDHEN and SYDVKM. The CDR3 nucleotides read TGTGCCAGCAGTTTGGGGCCAAGAGGCTACACCTTC. This codes for CASSLGPRGYTF.

The chain employs TRBV28 and TRBJ2-7; D is undetermined. Looked up from germline, CDR1 is MDHEN and CDR2 is SYDVKM. The V end was cut by 6 bases, the J end by 1 base, with 13 bases between. The CDR3 sequence is 14 residues long. This CDR3 reads CASSPTGVSYEQYF. CDR3 sequence (DNA): TGTGCCAGCAGCCCCACTGGGGTTTCCTACGAGCAGTACTTC.

The chain combines TRBV5-1 with TRBJ2-3; TRBD2 aligns across 10 bases. Germline V lookup: CDR1 SGHRS, CDR2 YFSETQ. This CDR3 comprises 16 residues. Trimming at V came to 0 bases and at J to 2 bases, leaving 3 bases not matched to a gene. The CDR3, as DNA: TGCGCCAGCAGCTTGGCTAGCGGGAGCCCCACAGATACGCAGTATTTT. As protein: CASSLASGSPTDTQYF.

The chain has TRBV3-1 (or the pseudogene TRBV3-2) and TRBJ2-7, with TRBD2 identical over 8 bases. The CDR3 sequence is 14 residues long. CDR1 is LGHDT, CDR2 YNNKEL, per germline (reference sequence). V shed 1 base, J shed 4 bases, and the junction held 3 bases outside the gene matches. CDR3: CASSQVQREYEQYF. The CDR3 nucleotides are TGTGCCAGCAGCCAAGTACAGCGGGAGTACGAGCAGTACTTC.

V usage is TRBV5-1 and J usage is TRBJ2-2; 14 bases are shared with TRBD2. The CDR3 is 16 residues long. From germline, CDR1 is SGHRS and CDR2 YFSETQ. V lost 3 bases, J lost 4 bases, and 2 bases stayed unmatched. The CDR3 DNA sequence: TGCGCCAGCAGCTCCGGACTAGCGGGAGGCACCGGGGAGCTGTTTTTT. This codes for CASSSGLAGGTGELFF. The full variable domain, its missing parts supplied by reference TRBV5-1 and TRBJ2-2, is KAGVTQTPRYLIKTRGQQVTLSCSPISGHRSVSWYQQTPGQGLQFLFEYFSETQRNKGNFPGRFSGRQFSNSRSEMNVSTLELGDSALYLCASSSGLAGGTGELFFGEGSRLTVL.

This clone is a singleton in its sample. The chain has TRBV7-2 and TRBJ2-1, with D maybe TRBD2 (8 bases). Between the trimmed V and J ends, which lost 0 bases and 2 bases, there was a span of 23 bases. CDR1 and CDR2 (germline): SGHTA, FQGNSA. The CDR3 consists of 20 residues. The CDR3 loop reads CASSLAGTGDGTRPYNEQFF. The CDR3 coding sequence is TGTGCCAGCAGCTTAGCGGGAACAGGGGATGGGACTAGGCCCTACAATGAGCAGTTCTTC.

The genes are TRBV6-4 and TRBJ1-2; 9 bases line up with TRBD1. CDR1 is MRHNA, CDR2 SNTAGT, per germline. The CDR3 is 14 amino acids. Unmatched junction bases numbered 4, after V lost 5 bases and J lost 3 bases. The CDR3 sequence is CASSRDRGDYGYTF. The CDR3 DNA reads as TGTGCCAGCAGTCGTGACAGGGGGGACTATGGCTACACCTTC.

J is TRBJ1-2 and V is TRBV28; 8 bases align to TRBD1. The CDR3 sequence is 13 residues long. Trimming took 6 bases from V and 5 from J; bases not matched to a gene: 5. Germline CDR1 MDHEN, CDR2 SYDVKM. The CDR3 loop is CASSPDRVYGYTF. CDR3 DNA sequence: TGTGCCAGCAGCCCGGACAGGGTGTATGGCTACACCTTC.

This clone was counted a single time. The chain joins TRBV5-1 to TRBJ2-1; TRBD2 is a possible D gene (6 bases). V lost 4 bases, J lost 5 bases, and 16 bases lay in between. The CDR3 consists of 15 residues. The V gene's germline CDR1 is SGHRS and CDR2 YFSETQ. CDR3 sequence (DNA): TGCGCCAGCAGCGGGAACTCGGGACTCAACAATGAGCAGTTCTTC. It translates to CASSGNSGLNNEQFF.

In its sample, this clone was seen a few times. The chain uses TRBV6-4 and TRBJ2-2; TRBD2 matches 15 bases. Per the germline V gene, CDR1 is MRHNA and CDR2 is SNTAGT. With V trimmed by 3 bases and J by 7 bases, 9 bases remained unmatched. This CDR3 is built from 18 residues. The CDR3 nucleotides read TGTGCCAGCAGTGATTGGACTAGCGGGAGGGCCTGCGACGGGGAGCTGTTTTTT. Translation gives CASSDWTSGRACDGELFF.

This clone came up a few times. The CDR3 region is CASSDGLPAMNTEAFF. For the CDR3, the DNA is TGTGCCAGCAGCGACGGACTGCCTGCCATGAACACTGAAGCTTTCTTT. The chain combines TRBV5-4 with TRBJ1-1; no reliable D call. Deletions cut 4 bases from V and 0 bases from J, with 16 bases between. CDR1 SGHNT and CDR2 YYREEE come from the germline V gene (reference sequence). This CDR3 comprises 16 residues.

V is TRBV5-8 and J is TRBJ1-1; D remains unclear. The CDR3 has 11 residues. Trimming removed 3 bases at V and 9 bases at J, with 9 bases between. From germline, CDR1 is SGHTS and CDR2 YDEGEE. The DNA of the CDR3 is TGTGCCAGCAGCTCTAGGATGAAAGCTTTCTTT. Translation: CASSSRMKAFF.

The gene calls are TRBV7-2 and TRBJ2-7; 9 bases align to TRBD1. The CDR3 length is 16 residues. V shed 4 bases, J shed 4 bases, and the junction held 11 bases outside the gene matches. CDR1 and CDR2 from the germline V gene are SGHTA and FQGNSA. The DNA for the CDR3 is TGTGCCAGCAGCTCATATCCGGGACAGGGTAGATACGAGCAGTACTTC. Its protein product is CASSSYPGQGRYEQYF.

V and J are TRBV28 and TRBJ2-7, with 8 bases that match TRBD2. V dropped 4 bases and J dropped 1; count of bases not matched to a gene: 9. Germline V CDR1 and CDR2: MDHEN, SYDVKM. The CDR3 has 16 residues. Here the CDR3 reads CASSSSLTSGSYEQYF. Here the CDR3 DNA reads TGTGCCAGCAGTTCATCCCTAACTAGCGGTTCCTACGAGCAGTACTTC.

This chain links TRBV19 with TRBJ2-3; 10 positions match TRBD2. Germline CDR1 LNHDA, CDR2 SQIVND (reference sequence). The CDR3 sequence is 16 residues long. The trim removed 5 bases at V and 2 bases at J, leaving 7 bases unmatched. This chain's CDR3 is CASSAGGTSATDTQYF. CDR3 coding DNA: TGTGCCAGTAGTGCAGGAGGGACTAGCGCCACAGATACGCAGTATTTT.

The rearrangement joins TRBV28 to TRBJ2-7; D gene ambiguous. CDR3 length: 12 residues. CDR1 MDHEN and CDR2 SYDVKM come from the germline V gene. With 3 bases removed from V and 6 bases from J, the gap between germline ends came to 9 bases. The CDR3 spells CASSFRVGEQYF. As DNA, the CDR3 is TGTGCCAGCAGTTTTCGAGTAGGCGAGCAGTACTTC.

The CDR3 region is CASSELVNTEAFF. CDR3 in DNA: TGTGCCAGCAGTGAGCTGGTCAACACTGAAGCTTTCTTT. This rearrangement joins TRBV2 to TRBJ1-1; D is unresolved. The CDR3 is 13 amino acids. Trimming shortened V by 3 bases and J by 2 bases, and 7 bases separated the two germline ends. The germline V gene has CDR1 SNHLY and CDR2 FYNNEI.

This clone was recorded a few times. This chain joins TRBV5-5 and TRBJ2-5; 7 positions match TRBD1. The J segment lost 0 bases and the V segment lost 3 bases, leaving 5 bases of the junction unmatched. CDR1 and CDR2 (germline): SGHKS, YYEKEE (reference sequence). The CDR3 runs 15 residues. For the CDR3, the DNA is TGTGCCAGCAGCTGGGGGACAGTGTACCAAGAGACCCAGTACTTC. Translating gives CASSWGTVYQETQYF.

This chain connects TRBV12-5 to TRBJ2-5; TRBD2 agrees at 10 bases. Looked up from germline, CDR1 is LGHNT and CDR2 is FRNRAP. The length of the CDR3 is 18 residues. Trimming took 1 base from V and 4 from J; bases not matched to a gene: 12. For the CDR3, the DNA is TGTGCTAGTGGTTTGGCACCTCTTACTAGCGGGATGAGAGAGACCCAGTACTTC. It codes for CASGLAPLTSGMRETQYF.

The chain joins TRBV5-1 to TRBJ2-3, with D hard to call. Trimming stripped 4 bases from V and 2 bases from J, with 17 bases between. This CDR3 spans 16 amino acids. Germline V CDR1 and CDR2: SGHRS, YFSETQ. CDR3 DNA sequence: TGCGCCAGCAGCCCCTGGGCGGCCGTTTACACAGATACGCAGTATTTT. Its translation is CASSPWAAVYTDTQYF.

This sequence joins TRBV28 and TRBJ2-1; D may be TRBD2 (6 bases). The V gene lost 6 bases and the J gene lost 0 bases, with 21 bases spanning the gap. CDR1 is MDHEN and CDR2 is SYDVKM in the germline V gene. The CDR3 loop spans 18 amino acids. CDR3 nucleotides: TGTGCCAGCAGCCCTACCCGGGCGGGGTTGAGCTCCTACAATGAGCAGTTCTTC. Amino acids: CASSPTRAGLSSYNEQFF.

This clone turned up a few times. This chain connects TRBV19 to TRBJ2-7, with 11 bases identical to TRBD2. The CDR3 totals 15 residues. The germline CDR1 and CDR2 sequences are LNHDA and SQIVND (reference sequence). The V and J ends lost 5 bases and 7 bases, in that order; junction bases with no gene match: 10. The CDR3 region is CASSASLAGEGEQYF. The CDR3 DNA sequence: TGTGCCAGTAGTGCCTCACTAGCGGGAGAAGGGGAGCAGTACTTC.

The chain carries TRBV5-1 and TRBJ1-4, with D unclear. This CDR3 is 13 amino acids long. CDR1 is SGHRS and CDR2 is YFSETQ in the germline V gene. The V end lost 4 bases, the J end lost 8 bases, and 12 bases lay between the germline ends. The CDR3 reads CASSAEVGEKLFF. The CDR3 DNA is TGCGCCAGCAGCGCCGAAGTTGGGGAAAAACTGTTTTTT. Full variable domain (rest looked up from reference TRBV5-1 and TRBJ1-4): KAGVTQTPRYLIKTRGQQVTLSCSPISGHRSVSWYQQTPGQGLQFLFEYFSETQRNKGNFPGRFSGRQFSNSRSEMNVSTLELGDSALYLCASSAEVGEKLFFGSGTQLSVL.